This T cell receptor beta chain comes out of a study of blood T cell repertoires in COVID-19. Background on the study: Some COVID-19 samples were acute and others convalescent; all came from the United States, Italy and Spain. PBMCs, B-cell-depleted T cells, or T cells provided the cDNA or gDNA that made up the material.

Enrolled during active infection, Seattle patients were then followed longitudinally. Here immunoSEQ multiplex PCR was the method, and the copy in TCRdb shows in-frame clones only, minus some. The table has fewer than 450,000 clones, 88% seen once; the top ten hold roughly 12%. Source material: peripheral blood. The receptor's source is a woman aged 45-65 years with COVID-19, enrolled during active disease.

The CDR3 DNA reads TGTGCCACGTCGTTGACAGGGGGCACTGAAGCTTTCTTT. The encoded protein is CATSLTGGTEAFF. The rearrangement uses TRBV24-1 and TRBJ1-1; 9 bases match TRBD1. V lost 10 bases, J lost 4 bases, and 6 bases stayed unmatched. CDR3 length equals 13 residues. Looked up from germline, CDR1 is KGHDR and CDR2 is SFDVKD.